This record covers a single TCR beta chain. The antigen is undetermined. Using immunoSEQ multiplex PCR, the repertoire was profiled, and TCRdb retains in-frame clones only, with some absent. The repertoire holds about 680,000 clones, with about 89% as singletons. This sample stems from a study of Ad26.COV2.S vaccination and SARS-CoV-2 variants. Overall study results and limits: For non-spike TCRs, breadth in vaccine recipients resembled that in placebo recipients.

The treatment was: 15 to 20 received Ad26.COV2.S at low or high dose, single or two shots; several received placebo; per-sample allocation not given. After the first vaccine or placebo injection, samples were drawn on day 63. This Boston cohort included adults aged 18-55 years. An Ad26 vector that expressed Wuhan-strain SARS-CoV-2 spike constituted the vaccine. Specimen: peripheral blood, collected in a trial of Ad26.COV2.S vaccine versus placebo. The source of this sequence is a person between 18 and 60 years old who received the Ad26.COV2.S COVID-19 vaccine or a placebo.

This CDR3 is CASSPGDGRANHEQYF. In nucleotides, the CDR3 is TGTGCCAGTAGCCCCGGGGACGGGAGGGCCAACCACGAGCAGTACTTC. The rearrangement links TRBV19 to TRBJ2-7; 8 bases agree with TRBD2. V was clipped by 6 bases and J by 5 bases; unmatched bases: 15. Germline V gene data show CDR1 as LNHDA and CDR2 as SQIVND (reference sequence). This CDR3 contains 16 residues.